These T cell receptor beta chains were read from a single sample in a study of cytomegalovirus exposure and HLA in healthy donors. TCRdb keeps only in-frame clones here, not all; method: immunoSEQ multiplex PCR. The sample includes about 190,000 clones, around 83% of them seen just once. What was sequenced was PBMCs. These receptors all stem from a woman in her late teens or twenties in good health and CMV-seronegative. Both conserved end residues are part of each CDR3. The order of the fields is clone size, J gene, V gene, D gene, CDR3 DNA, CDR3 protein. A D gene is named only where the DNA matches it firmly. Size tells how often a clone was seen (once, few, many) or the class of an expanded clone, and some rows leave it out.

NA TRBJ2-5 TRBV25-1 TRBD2 TGTGCCACCGGTAGCGGGGGCTCCCAAGAGACCCAGTACTTC CATGSGGSQETQYF
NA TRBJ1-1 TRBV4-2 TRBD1 TGTGCCAGCAGCCAAGCGACGCAGGGGGCATCTGAAGCTTTCTTT CASSQATQGASEAFF
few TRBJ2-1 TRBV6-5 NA TGTGCCAGCAGTACTAGGGACAATGAGCAGTTCTTC CASSTRDNEQFF
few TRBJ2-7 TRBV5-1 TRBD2 TGCGCCAGCAGCTGGACGACTAGCGAGAGCTCCTACGAGCAGTACTTC CASSWTTSESSYEQYF
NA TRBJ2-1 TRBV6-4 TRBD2 TGTGCCAGCAGCTTAGCGGGGGGGACCAATGAGCAGTTCTTC CASSLAGGTNEQFF
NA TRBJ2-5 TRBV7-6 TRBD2 TGTGCCAGCAGCTTAGGGTGGACTAGCGGTAAAGAGACCCAGTACTTC CASSLGWTSGKETQYF
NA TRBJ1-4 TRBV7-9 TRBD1 TGTGCCAGCAGCTTAGTAACAGGGGAGGAGGAAAAACTGTTTTTT CASSLVTGEEEKLFF
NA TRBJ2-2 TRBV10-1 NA TGCGCCAGCAGTGACCGGGACAAGGGGGTAACCGGGGAGCTGTTTTTT CASSDRDKGVTGELFF
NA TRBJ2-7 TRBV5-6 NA TGTGCCAGCAGCTTTCAAATCGAGGACGAGCAGTACTTC CASSFQIEDEQYF
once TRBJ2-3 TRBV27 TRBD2 TGTGCCAGCAGTTCGCACCTCAGTACCGGGACTAGCGGTGGCACAGATACGCAGTATTTT CASSSHLSTGTSGGTDTQYF
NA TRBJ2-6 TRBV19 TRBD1 TGTGCCAGTAGTAAGGGACAGGGGAGGGGCTCTGGGGCCAACGTCCTGACTTTC CASSKGQGRGSGANVLTF
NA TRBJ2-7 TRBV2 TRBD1 TGTGCCAGCAGTGGTCAGGGACAGGGCTACGAGCAGTACTTC CASSGQGQGYEQYF
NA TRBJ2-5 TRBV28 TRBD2 TGTGCCAGCAGGGCGGGGGTTGGGCAAGAGACCCAGTACTTC CASRAGVGQETQYF
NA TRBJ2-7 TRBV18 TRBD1 TGTGCCAGCTCACCGCCCGACAGGGTTAACGAGCAGTACTTC CASSPPDRVNEQYF
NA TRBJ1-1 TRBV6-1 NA TGTGCCAGCCGGCGACTGGAGGCTTTCTTT CASRRLEAFF
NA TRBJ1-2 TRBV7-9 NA TGTGCCAGCAGCTCGGCCTCGACAGCGAACTATGGCTACACCTTC CASSSASTANYGYTF
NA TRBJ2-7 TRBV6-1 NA TGTGCCAGCAGTGAAGGGGCAGGGGAGCCCTACGAGCAGTACTTC CASSEGAGEPYEQYF
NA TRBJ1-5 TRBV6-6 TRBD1 TGTGCCAGCAGACCCAGACGAACAGGGGATCAGCCCCAGCATTTT CASRPRRTGDQPQHF
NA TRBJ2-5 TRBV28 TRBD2 TGTGCCAGCAGTTGGGGACTAGCGGGAGAAGGACAAGAGACCCAGTACTTC CASSWGLAGEGQETQYF
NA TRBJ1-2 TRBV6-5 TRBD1 TGTGCCAGCAGTTATAGGGGCAGGGGGCTGCAGGGCTACACCTTC CASSYRGRGLQGYTF
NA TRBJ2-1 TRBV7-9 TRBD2 TGTGCCAGCAGCTCCACTAGCGGGAGGGCCAGGGATGAGCAGTTCTTC CASSSTSGRARDEQFF
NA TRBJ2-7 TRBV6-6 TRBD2 TGTGCCAGCAGCTCGACTAGCGGGAACTACGAGCAGTACTTC CASSSTSGNYEQYF
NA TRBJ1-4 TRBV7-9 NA TGTGCCAGCAGCTTAACTTCAACTAATGAAAAACTGTTTTTT CASSLTSTNEKLFF
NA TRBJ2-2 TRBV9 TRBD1 TGTGCCAGCAGCGCGGGGACAGGAAGATATCCCGGGGAGCTGTTTTTT CASSAGTGRYPGELFF
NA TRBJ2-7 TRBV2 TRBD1 TGTGCCAGCAGTGAAAGGACAGGACAAGCCTACGAGCAGTACTTC CASSERTGQAYEQYF
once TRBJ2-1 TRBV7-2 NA TGTGCCAGCAGCTTAGTTCTGGACTGGGGATCGGATGAGCAGTTCTTC CASSLVLDWGSDEQFF
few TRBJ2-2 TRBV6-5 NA TGTGCCAGCAGTTACTCGTCAGGAAACACCGGGGAGCTGTTTTTT CASSYSSGNTGELFF
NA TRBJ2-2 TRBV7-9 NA TGTGCCAGCAGCTCCCTCCGGGGAGGGGGCACCGGGGAGCTGTTTTTT CASSSLRGGGTGELFF
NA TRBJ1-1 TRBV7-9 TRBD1 TGTGCCGTCGATCCGGGACAGGAAGCTTTCTTT CAVDPGQEAFF
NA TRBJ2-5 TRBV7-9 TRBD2 TGTGCCAGCAGCCCCCGGGACTACCACCAAGAGACCCAGTACTTC CASSPRDYHQETQYF
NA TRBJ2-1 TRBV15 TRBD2 TGTGCCACCAGCAGCCCGGGACTAGCGGGAGCGGATGAGCAGTTCTTC CATSSPGLAGADEQFF
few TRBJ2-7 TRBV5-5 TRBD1 TGTGCCAGCACTCCAGGGGGCTACGAGCAGTACTTC CASTPGGYEQYF
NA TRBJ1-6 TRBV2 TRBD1 TGTGCCAGCATACCAGGGGGCGGTTCACCCCTCCACTTT CASIPGGGSPLHF
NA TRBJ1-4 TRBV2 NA TGTGCCAGCAGTCGGGTGCAGGGCTCTAATGAAAAACTGTTTTTT CASSRVQGSNEKLFF
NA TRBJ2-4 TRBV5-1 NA TGCGCCAGCAGCTTGGGGACACGTCAGGGGATAGCCAAAAACATTCAGTACTTC CASSLGTRQGIAKNIQYF
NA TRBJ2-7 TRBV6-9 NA TGTGTAACGCAGGGCACCGAGCAGTACTTC CVTQGTEQYF
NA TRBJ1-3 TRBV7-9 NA TGTGCCAGCAGCTTAGACGGCAGGGTCTATGGAAACACCATATATTTT CASSLDGRVYGNTIYF
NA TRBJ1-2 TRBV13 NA TGTGCCAGCAGCTTACCCCAGGGTACAGAAGGCTACACCTTC CASSLPQGTEGYTF
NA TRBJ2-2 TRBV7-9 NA TGTGCCAGCACCCTCGGGTCCGGGGAGCTGTTTTTT CASTLGSGELFF
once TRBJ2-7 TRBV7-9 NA TGTGCCAGCACAGGGCCCAGCGATTACGAGCAGTACTTC CASTGPSDYEQYF
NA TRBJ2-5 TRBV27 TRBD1 TGTGCCAGCAGGTCGGGACAGGGTTCCCAAGAGACCCAGTACTTC CASRSGQGSQETQYF
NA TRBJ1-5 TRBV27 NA TGTGCCAGCAGTCCAAGACAGTATAGCAATCAGCCCCAGCATTTT CASSPRQYSNQPQHF
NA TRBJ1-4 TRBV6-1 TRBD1 TGTGCCAGCAGTGGTAGACAGGGGGCGTATGAAAAACTGTTTTTT CASSGRQGAYEKLFF
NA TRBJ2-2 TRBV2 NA TGTGCCAGCAGTGAGATGACGGTCCGGGACACCGGGGAGCTGTTTTTT CASSEMTVRDTGELFF
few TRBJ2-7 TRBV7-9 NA TGTGCCAGCAGTGCAGGGAACTCCTACGAGCAGTACTTC CASSAGNSYEQYF
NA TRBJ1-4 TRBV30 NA TGTGCCTGGAGTGTAATGCAGGGTGGAACTAATGAAAAACTGTTTTTT CAWSVMQGGTNEKLFF
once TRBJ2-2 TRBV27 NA TGTGCCAGCACAGCGGGTGGTGCGAACACCGGGGAGCTGTTTTTT CASTAGGANTGELFF